This T cell receptor (beta chain) derives from a study of T cells in Graves' hyperthyroidism and ophthalmopathy. In this sample, this clonotype turned up many times. The CDR3 spans 14 residues. Per germline, CDR1 GTSNPN and CDR2 SVGIG (reference sequence). V was cut by 3 bases and J by 5 bases, with 14 bases left in between. RNA transcripts were the template for amplifying TCR beta CDR3 regions. With the HTBI primer set, the TCR CDR3 went through a first round of RT-PCR. TCRdb used MiXCR to reprocess the multiplex PCR reads, holding one entry per CDR3 protein. The data contain some 740,000 distinct CDR3 sequences, 14% of them singletons.

Sequenced: blood. The TCR originated in a woman between 18 and 29 years old with Graves' hyperthyroidism. This chain uses TRBV30 with TRBJ2-1, with no clear D. The CDR3 bases are TGTGCCTGGAGGTTCGGCGGAAACCACAATGAGCAGTTCTTC. This sequence encodes CAWRFGGNHNEQFF.